The 2 T cell receptor beta chains reported below all come from one sample, sequenced in a study of cytomegalovirus exposure and HLA in healthy donors. Researchers ran the PCR with 60 Vbeta and 13 Jbeta primers. TCRdb's copy holds only in-frame clones and misses some; the assay was immunoSEQ multiplex PCR. The sample carries roughly 250,000 clones, 72% recorded once. The sequenced sample consisted of PBMCs. These receptors all stem from a female donor in good health and CMV-seronegative.

The V call is TRBV11-2, the J call TRBJ2-7; 8 bases match TRBD1. After removal of 1 base from V and 4 bases from J, the junction contained 9 bases not matched to a gene. The CDR3 covers 16 residues. Germline CDR1 SGHAT, CDR2 FQNNGV. CDR3 nucleotides: TGTGCCAGCAGCTTAGGTTTTGGACAGGGAGCGTACGAGCAGTACTTC. Translated: CASSLGFGQGAYEQYF.

V and J are TRBV4-2 and TRBJ2-1; the match to TRBD2 covers 7 bases. The CDR3 runs 15 residues. V lost 1 base, J lost 3 bases, and 3 bases stayed unmatched. Germline V gene lookup returns CDR1 LGHNA and CDR2 YNFKEQ. CDR3 in amino acids: CASSQGAGLYNEQFF. CDR3 bases: TGTGCCAGCAGCCAAGGAGCGGGACTCTACAATGAGCAGTTCTTC.